Following are 14 T cell receptor beta chains from one sample sequenced in a study of shared clonotypes between healthy human individuals. Selected positively for CCR7 and CD45RO-negative, naive CD8 cells excluded terminally differentiated effector memory CD45RA+ cells. Sequencing was performed with immunoSEQ multiplex PCR; in TCRdb, only in-frame clones are kept and a portion is missing. The sample lists over 2,000,000 clones; approximately 92% were seen once. Sequencing was performed on naive CD8+ T cells from PBMCs. The receptors were gathered from a young man in good health. Some clones in this sample may be carry-over from other donors' samples.

This chain connects TRBV11-2 to TRBJ1-4; weak D call: TRBD1 (5 bases). Deletions cut 6 bases from V and 8 bases from J, with 19 bases between. Germline lookup yields CDR1 SGHAT and CDR2 FQNNGV. The CDR3 spans 15 residues. DNA of the CDR3: TGTGCCAGCAGAATAATTGGGGCAGACCGGGAAAAACTGTTTTTT. Its translation is CASRIIGADREKLFF.

V and J are TRBV9 and TRBJ2-3, with TRBD1 matching over 9 bases. Germline V gives CDR1 SGDLS, CDR2 YYNGEE. This CDR3 is built from 16 residues. Trimming cost V 4 bases and J 4 bases; bases outside gene matches: 10. CDR3 bases: TGTGCCAGCAGCACTCGGACAGGGGCCGTCGCAGATACGCAGTATTTT. This translates into CASSTRTGAVADTQYF.

To note about this clone: Within the sample, other DNA sequences also encode this same CDR3. This rearrangement joins TRBV5-8 to TRBJ2-7, with no clear D. The CDR3 covers 12 residues. Trimming cost V 2 bases and J 0 bases, with 3 bases left between them. From germline, CDR1 is SGHTS and CDR2 YDEGEE. The CDR3 DNA reads TGTGCCAGCAGCTTTAGCTCCTACGAGCAGTACTTC. This sequence encodes CASSFSSYEQYF.

The V gene is TRBV11-2, the J gene TRBJ1-1, with no clear D. The CDR3 contains 17 residues. V lost 2 bases and J lost 5, with 21 bases in between. Germline V lookup: CDR1 SGHAT, CDR2 FQNNGV. Here the CDR3 DNA reads TGTGCCAGCAGCTTATTTGCCCTTAGAGAGGGAAGGACTGAAGCTTTCTTT. It specifies CASSLFALREGRTEAFF.

This chain links TRBV19 with TRBJ1-5; 7 positions match TRBD1. Losses at the gene ends were 9 bases for V and 0 bases for J; bases not matched to a gene: 8. The CDR3 has 15 residues. Germline values: CDR1 LNHDA, CDR2 SQIVND (reference sequence). In nucleotides, the CDR3 is TGTGCCAGCACTTCCGGGACAGATAGCAATCAGCCCCAGCATTTT. Its protein product is CASTSGTDSNQPQHF.

This clone was counted a single time. The chain employs TRBV28 and TRBJ2-7; TRBD2 matches at 7 bases. CDR1 and CDR2 from the germline V gene are MDHEN and SYDVKM. After removal of 4 bases from V and 3 bases from J, the junction contained 3 bases not matched to a gene. CDR3 length: 13 residues. CDR3 sequence reads: CASSWGGFYEQYF. CDR3 DNA: TGTGCCAGCAGTTGGGGAGGGTTCTACGAGCAGTACTTC.

The chain combines TRBV5-1 with TRBJ2-1; D gene uncertain. Between the trimmed V and J ends, which lost 4 bases and 2 bases, there was a span of 16 bases. The CDR3 loop spans 16 amino acids. In germline, CDR1 is SGHRS, CDR2 YFSETQ. The CDR3 region has the DNA TGCGCCAGCAGCCCCAGCTCCGCCTTACCCTACAATGAGCAGTTCTTC. As protein: CASSPSSALPYNEQFF.

CDR3 DNA: TGTGCCAGCAGACATAGAACGAGCCGGAGCGAAAGCTCCTACAATGAGCAGTTCTTC. Translating gives CASRHRTSRSESSYNEQFF. This chain uses TRBV28 with TRBJ2-1; the D is unclear. The CDR3 spans 19 residues. V was pared by 6 bases and J by 0 bases, with 24 bases between. Germline CDR1 MDHEN, CDR2 SYDVKM.

The CDR3 DNA reads as TGCGCCAGCAGCCGTCACTTGGGGGAGGACACTGAAGCTTTCTTT. Its protein is CASSRHLGEDTEAFF. This chain uses TRBV4-1 with TRBJ1-1; TRBD1 is a possible D gene (5 bases). The CDR3 extends over 15 amino acids. Germline V gene sequence: CDR1 MGHRA, CDR2 YSYEKL. V was pared by 4 bases and J by 3 bases, with 15 bases between.

This clone was recorded only once. The chain carries TRBV5-1 and TRBJ2-3; 8 positions match TRBD1. CDR1 SGHRS and CDR2 YFSETQ come from the germline V gene. This CDR3 has 19 amino acids. V dropped 7 bases and J dropped 7; count of bases not matched to a gene: 26. CDR3 sequence (DNA): TGCGCCAGCCGTCACCGGCAGGGGGCGAATCCTGGCGAGGAGTATACGCAGTATTTT. Translating gives CASRHRQGANPGEEYTQYF.

In DNA, the CDR3 is TGTGCCAGCAGTCCGGGCGACAGTAGCAATCAGCCCCAGCATTTT. Encoded protein: CASSPGDSSNQPQHF. This chain joins TRBV27 and TRBJ1-5; D possibly corresponds to TRBD1 (5 bases). V dropped 5 bases and J dropped 0 bases, with 11 bases sitting between them. The CDR3 runs to 15 residues. Germline CDR1 MNHEY, CDR2 SMNVEV (reference sequence).

The V gene is TRBV7-9, the J gene TRBJ1-4; perhaps TRBD1 as D (5 bases). Germline V lookup: CDR1 SEHNR, CDR2 FQNEAQ (reference sequence). The V and J ends lost 5 bases and 2 bases respectively, with 12 bases between them. The CDR3 contains 15 residues. CDR3 region: CASSGGGVTNEKLFF. Here the CDR3 DNA reads TGTGCCAGCAGCGGAGGAGGGGTCACTAATGAAAAACTGTTTTTT.

The rearrangement joins TRBV9 to TRBJ2-5; TRBD2 agrees at 7 bases. Germline V lookup: CDR1 SGDLS, CDR2 YYNGEE. V shed 4 bases, J shed 2 bases, and the junction held 8 bases outside the gene matches. The CDR3 extends over 15 amino acids. The CDR3 nucleotides are TGTGCCAGCAGCCTATCCGGGACTACACAAGAGACCCAGTACTTC. Protein: CASSLSGTTQETQYF.

This clone was detected only a few times. The gene calls are TRBV15 and TRBJ1-2; D ambiguous. This CDR3 spans 11 amino acids. In germline, CDR1 is LNHNV, CDR2 YYDKDF (reference sequence). The germline V and J ends were trimmed by 3 bases and 7 bases, with 6 bases remaining between them. CDR3 nucleotide sequence: TGTGCCACCAGCAGCGGGAGTGGCTACACCTTC. Translated, it gives CATSSGSGYTF.